The source of this T cell receptor beta chain is a study of T cells after yellow fever vaccination. Broader study findings: Contaminants from the bulk population, in the form of abundant clonotypes, could be found in FACS-sorted repertoires.

Template switching by 5'RACE produced TCR cDNA, adding a universal primer site and UMIs. Each CDR3 protein gets one entry after TCRdb re-called the 5' RACE reads with MiXCR. The table has some 300,000 distinct CDR3 sequences, around 8.6% seen once; the top ten hold approximately 3.5%. V lost 3 bases and J lost 5, with 7 bases in between. CDR1 is SGHTA, CDR2 FQGNSA, per germline. The CDR3 is made up of 12 amino acids. Worth noting for this clonotype: Its antigen is unknown.

Sequenced material: CD4+ T cells sorted from PBMCs, taken 5 days after the yellow fever booster vaccination. This clonotype originated in a man aged 18 to 30 who received the YFV17D yellow fever vaccine. The chain links TRBV7-2 to TRBJ2-5; D not resolved. The CDR3 protein is CASSLIIETQYF. The CDR3, as DNA: TGTGCCAGCAGCTTGATTATTGAGACCCAGTACTTC.